This T cell receptor (beta chain) was captured by sequencing in a study of blood T cell repertoires in COVID-19. Study-wide background: The analysed material was cDNA or gDNA that came from T cells, B-cell-depleted T cells, or PBMCs.

Before they entered the study, exposed participants had met a COVID-19 case within 2 weeks. The CDR3 length is 10 residues. Between the trimmed V and J ends, which lost 4 bases and 19 bases, there was a span of 11 bases. The V gene's germline CDR1 is SGHTA and CDR2 FQGTGA. The sample holds one count of this clone. The repertoire was sequenced with immunoSEQ multiplex PCR; TCRdb's copy has only in-frame clones and lacks some. The profile covers a few hundred thousand clones, with roughly 80% appearing a single time and 5% taken by the ten largest. This TCR was recovered from a man aged 35 to 55 who had been exposed to COVID-19. The chain joins TRBV7-3 to TRBJ1-6; D may be TRBD1 (5 bases). The sequenced sample consisted of PBMCs or T cells enriched from blood (not recorded which). CDR3 nucleotide sequence: TGTGCCAGCAGCTCCATCAGGGTTCACTTT. Translated: CASSSIRVHF.